These T cell receptor beta chains were read from a single sample in a study of cytomegalovirus exposure and HLA in healthy donors. Assay: immunoSEQ multiplex PCR; the TCRdb copy retains only in-frame clones and omits some. The sample yields approximately 240,000 clones, 77% seen once. The sample was PBMCs. The receptors were sampled from a woman aged 55 to 70 in good health and CMV-seropositive. Both conserved end residues are part of each CDR3. A D gene is named only where the DNA matches it firmly. A row's size may be missing; if present it is once, few, many or a size class.

J gene | V gene | clone size | D gene | CDR3 protein | CDR3 DNA
TRBJ2-5 | TRBV30 | NA | NA | CAWIRRGQETQYF | TGTGCCTGGATTAGGCGGGGCCAAGAGACCCAGTACTTC
TRBJ2-1 | TRBV5-1 | once | NA | CASSGNSGYNEQFF | TGCGCCAGCAGCGGAAATAGCGGATACAATGAGCAGTTCTTC
TRBJ2-1 | TRBV11-2 | NA | TRBD2 | CASSSQGTSGRYEQFF | TGTGCCAGCAGCTCTCAGGGGACTAGCGGGAGATACGAGCAGTTCTTC
TRBJ2-3 | TRBV30 | NA | NA | CAWTTYSTQYF | TGTGCCTGGACCACCTATAGCACGCAGTATTTT
TRBJ1-1 | TRBV2 | NA | NA | CASSEALASTEAFF | TGTGCCAGCAGTGAAGCCCTGGCTAGCACTGAAGCTTTCTTT
TRBJ1-1 | TRBV30 | NA | TRBD1 | CAWSPIDRGNTEAFF | TGTGCCTGGAGTCCCATAGACAGGGGGAACACTGAAGCTTTCTTT
TRBJ2-5 | TRBV4-2 | NA | TRBD2 | CASSPETSGGTQYF | TGTGCCAGCAGCCCTGAAACTAGCGGGGGGACCCAGTACTTC
TRBJ2-7 | TRBV15 | NA | NA | CATSRDSRTYEQYF | TGTGCCACCAGCAGAGATTCGCGGACCTACGAGCAGTACTTC
TRBJ1-2 | TRBV9 | NA | NA | CASSPSRGGYTF | TGTGCCAGCAGCCCCTCGAGGGGGGGCTACACCTTC
TRBJ2-3 | TRBV4-1 | NA | NA | CASRSPGLSTDTQYF | TGCGCCAGCAGGTCCCCGGGACTCAGCACAGATACGCAGTATTTT
TRBJ1-5 | TRBV7-9 | once | NA | CASSLGAEQPQHF | TGTGCCAGCAGCTTGGGGGCGGAACAGCCCCAGCATTTT
TRBJ2-7 | TRBV19 | few | NA | CASSDRQASEQYF | TGTGCCAGTAGTGACAGACAGGCTAGCGAGCAGTACTTC
TRBJ1-1 | TRBV5-1 | NA | NA | CASSPRWGGANTEAFF | TGCGCCAGCAGCCCCCGGTGGGGGGGGGCGAACACTGAAGCTTTCTTT
TRBJ2-3 | TRBV30 | NA | TRBD2 | CAWSVTSLTDTQYF | TGTGCCTGGAGTGTGACTAGCCTCACAGATACGCAGTATTTT
TRBJ2-5 | TRBV11-2 | NA | NA | CASSFGSSETQYF | TGTGCCAGCAGCTTCGGGTCTTCAGAGACCCAGTACTTC
TRBJ2-2 | TRBV5-5 | NA | NA | CASSFWQGTGELFF | TGTGCCAGCAGCTTTTGGCAGGGAACCGGGGAGCTGTTTTTT
TRBJ2-2 | TRBV27 | NA | TRBD2 | CATIRSLAGFEIGELFF | TGTGCCACCATAAGAAGTCTAGCGGGTTTCGAGATCGGGGAGCTGTTTTTT
TRBJ2-1 | TRBV9 | NA | NA | CASSVVEAPWYEQFF | TGTGCCAGCAGCGTAGTGGAGGCTCCTTGGTATGAGCAGTTCTTC
TRBJ1-1 | TRBV7-2 | NA | NA | CASSLVQGRTEAFF | TGTGCCAGCAGCTTAGTACAGGGCCGGACTGAAGCTTTCTTT
TRBJ1-1 | TRBV5-1 | few | TRBD1 | CASSLQGQGGTEAFF | TGCGCCAGCAGCCTACAAGGACAGGGGGGCACTGAAGCTTTCTTT
TRBJ2-2 | TRBV7-8 | NA | NA | CASQRRLRGELFF | TGTGCCAGCCAACGGAGATTACGCGGGGAGCTGTTTTTT
TRBJ1-4 | TRBV5-1 | NA | NA | CASSSTGTPGEKLFF | TGCGCCAGCAGCTCCACCGGGACACCGGGGGAAAAACTGTTTTTT
TRBJ1-2 | TRBV5-8 | NA | NA | CASSLQSESYGYTF | TGTGCCAGCAGCTTGCAATCGGAGTCTTATGGCTACACCTTC
TRBJ1-2 | TRBV5-1 | once | TRBD1 | CASSYDRGVDYGYTF | TGCGCCAGCAGCTATGACAGGGGAGTAGACTATGGCTACACCTTC
TRBJ2-3 | TRBV11-2 | NA | TRBD2 | CASSLKGGRATDTQYF | TGTGCCAGCAGCTTAAAAGGCGGGAGGGCCACAGATACGCAGTATTTT
TRBJ2-7 | TRBV27 | NA | NA | CASSFSYSAEQYF | TGTGCCAGCAGTTTCTCCTATAGCGCGGAGCAGTACTTC
TRBJ2-1 | TRBV11-3 | NA | NA | CASSLDTREQFF | TGTGCCAGCAGCTTAGATACACGTGAGCAGTTCTTC
TRBJ1-2 | TRBV7-6 | few | NA | CASSPRRARSRGTNYGYTF | TGTGCCAGCAGCCCCCGGAGGGCCAGATCTAGGGGAACTAACTATGGCTACACCTTC
TRBJ1-5 | TRBV7-9 | NA | TRBD1 | CASSSGTGGFLGNQPQHF | TGTGCCAGCAGCAGTGGGACAGGGGGATTCTTGGGCAATCAGCCCCAGCATTTT
TRBJ1-2 | TRBV29-1 | NA | NA | CSVDDYSGGPWGYTF | TGCAGCGTTGATGACTACTCGGGGGGGCCCTGGGGCTACACCTTC
TRBJ2-3 | TRBV28 | NA | NA | CASSSTRDTQYF | TGTGCCAGCAGTTCCACGCGCGATACGCAGTATTTT
TRBJ2-5 | TRBV5-1 | NA | NA | CASSKNTGGQETQYF | TGCGCCAGCAGCAAAAATACCGGGGGCCAAGAGACCCAGTACTTC
TRBJ2-1 | TRBV6-1 | NA | NA | CASSWASLLADEQFF | TGTGCCAGCAGCTGGGCCTCGCTGCTCGCCGATGAGCAGTTCTTC
TRBJ1-2 | TRBV5-8 | NA | NA | CASIGTRLIYGYTF | TGTGCCAGCATAGGGACACGTCTCATCTATGGCTACACCTTC
TRBJ2-1 | TRBV10-1 | NA | NA | CASSENTGGTSSYNEQFF | TGCGCCAGCAGTGAGAACACTGGCGGAACAAGCTCCTACAATGAGCAGTTCTTC
TRBJ2-7 | TRBV2 | NA | NA | CASMQRTTQEQYF | TGTGCCAGCATGCAGCGGACGACTCAAGAGCAGTACTTC
TRBJ1-4 | TRBV2 | NA | TRBD1 | CASRADRVGNEKLFF | TGTGCCAGCAGAGCCGACAGGGTAGGAAACGAAAAACTGTTTTTT
TRBJ1-5 | TRBV11-2 | NA | NA | CASSLSGALGQPQHF | TGTGCCAGCAGCTTATCAGGGGCACTGGGTCAGCCCCAGCATTTT
TRBJ2-3 | TRBV27 | once | TRBD2 | CASSLRAGITDTQYF | TGTGCCAGCAGTTTAAGAGCGGGGATTACAGATACGCAGTATTTT
TRBJ1-2 | TRBV6-1 | few | TRBD1 | CASSVGQAIITYGYTF | TGTGCCAGCAGTGTCGGACAGGCAATCATCACCTATGGCTACACCTTC
TRBJ2-7 | TRBV5-4 | NA | TRBD2 | CASSDMTSGSYEQCF | TGTGCCAGCAGCGACATGACTAGCGGATCCTACGAGCAGTGCTTC
TRBJ2-7 | TRBV15 | NA | TRBD1 | CATSRDGNTGATYEQYF | TGTGCCACCAGCAGAGATGGGAATACAGGGGCAACCTACGAGCAGTACTTC
TRBJ1-1 | TRBV6-6 | NA | NA | CASSYSTMGTEAFF | TGTGCCAGCAGTTACTCGACTATGGGCACTGAAGCTTTCTTT
TRBJ1-1 | TRBV5-4 | few | NA | CASSLGQGGTEAFF | TGTGCCAGCAGCTTGGGCCAGGGTGGTACTGAAGCTTTCTTT
TRBJ1-2 | TRBV7-3 | NA | TRBD1 | CASSLSGQGGNGYTF | TGTGCCAGCAGCTTATCGGGACAGGGAGGGAATGGCTACACCTTC
TRBJ2-5 | TRBV18 | NA | TRBD1 | CASSLIQGNQETQYF | TGTGCCAGCTCACTAATACAGGGGAACCAAGAGACCCAGTACTTC
TRBJ1-2 | TRBV6-5 | NA | TRBD1 | CASSAQGYGYTF | TGTGCCAGCAGTGCACAGGGGTATGGCTACACCTTC
TRBJ2-1 | TRBV2 | NA | NA | CASSVGPPCEDNPDNEQFF | TGTGCCAGCAGTGTCGGCCCGCCTTGTGAAGACAACCCCGACAATGAGCAGTTCTTC
TRBJ2-4 | TRBV27 | NA | TRBD1 | CASSSGQGGNIQYF | TGTGCCAGCAGTTCGGGACAGGGAGGAAACATTCAGTACTTC
TRBJ1-3 | TRBV2 | few | NA | CATIAGRSGNTIYF | TGTGCCACCATAGCCGGGAGGTCTGGAAACACCATATATTTT
TRBJ1-5 | TRBV2 | NA | TRBD1 | CATGTGLDNQPQHF | TGTGCCACCGGGACAGGGCTCGACAATCAGCCCCAGCATTTT
TRBJ2-1 | TRBV6-1 | few | TRBD1 | CASRPATGFTHEQFF | TGTGCCAGCCGCCCAGCGACAGGGTTCACCCATGAGCAGTTCTTC
TRBJ2-1 | TRBV7-8 | NA | NA | CASSLKRVTLDEQFF | TGTGCCAGCAGCTTAAAGCGGGTGACTTTGGATGAGCAGTTCTTC
TRBJ1-1 | TRBV2 | NA | NA | CASSDEGNTEAFF | TGTGCCAGCAGTGATGAGGGGAACACTGAAGCTTTCTTT
TRBJ2-5 | TRBV5-4 | NA | TRBD2 | CASSLDASGRAGETQYF | TGTGCCAGCAGCTTGGATGCTAGCGGGAGGGCCGGGGAGACCCAGTACTTC
TRBJ2-7 | TRBV10-1 | NA | TRBD1 | CASSEGQGIYEQYF | TGCGCCAGCAGTGAGGGACAGGGGATCTACGAGCAGTACTTC
TRBJ2-3 | TRBV7-3 | NA | NA | CASSSGLFTDTQYF | TGTGCCAGCAGCTCCGGACTGTTCACAGATACGCAGTATTTT